The 19 T cell receptor beta chains in this list originate from one sample, sequenced in a study of regulatory dendritic cells for organ transplantation. Sequencing was performed with immunoSEQ multiplex PCR; in TCRdb, only in-frame clones are kept and a portion is missing. This sample yields 9,000 to 13,000 clones, of which 72% are seen a single time; approximately 17% belongs to the top ten. The sequencing input was memory CD8+ T cells from blood. The subset here: CD45RO+ memory T cells. These receptors came from a human donor in good health.

This chain joins TRBV6-4 and TRBJ1-6, with 7 bases aligning to TRBD1. Unmatched junction bases numbered 2, after V lost 5 bases and J lost 7 bases. Germline loops: CDR1 MRHNA, CDR2 SNTAGT. The CDR3 consists of 13 residues. CDR3 protein: CASSTGENSPLHF. The CDR3 coding sequence is TGTGCCAGCAGTACAGGGGAAAATTCACCCCTCCACTTT.

This chain connects TRBV7-2 to TRBJ2-7; D may match TRBD1 or TRBD2 (6 bases each). The CDR3 length is 14 residues. Germline CDR1 and CDR2: SGHTA and FQGNSA. The V end was cut by 4 bases, the J end by 0 bases, with 10 bases between. The CDR3 region has the DNA TGTGCCAGCAGCTGGGGGGACATCTCCTACGAGCAGTACTTC. This sequence encodes CASSWGDISYEQYF.

V and J are TRBV1 and TRBJ2-2. TRBV1 corresponds to a pseudogene. This CDR3 spans 14 amino acids. The CDR3, as DNA: TGCACCAGCAGCCAAGATCTGAATACCGGGGAGCTGTTTTTT. Amino acid sequence: CTSSQDLNTGELFF.

CDR3 protein: CATSSLAGKDTQYF. The CDR3 DNA follows: TGTGCCACCAGCAGCCTAGCGGGGAAAGATACGCAGTATTTT. The V and J genes are TRBV15 and TRBJ2-3, with TRBD2 identical over 9 bases. The germline CDR1 and CDR2 sequences are LNHNV and YYDKDF (reference sequence). This CDR3 spans 14 amino acids. J was trimmed by 5 bases and V by 3 bases; bases with no gene match: 3.

The count of this clone is one. The chain employs TRBV6-5 and TRBJ2-5; tentatively, D is TRBD2 (5 bases). V was clipped by 2 bases and J by 3 bases, with 7 bases between them. The germline gives CDR1 MNHEY, CDR2 SVGAGI. The CDR3 spans 13 residues. The CDR3 DNA is TGTGCCAGCAGTTACAGAGCGGAAGAGACCCAGTACTTC. The encoded protein is CASSYRAEETQYF.

The V call is TRBV6-1, the J call TRBJ2-3; maybe TRBD2 (5 bases). V lost 0 bases and J 1 base, leaving 14 bases between the germline ends. The germline CDR1 and CDR2 sequences are MNHNS and SASEGT. The CDR3 has 17 residues. CDR3 nucleotides: TGTGCCAGCAGTGAAGCGGGAACGGGATTCGGCACAGATACGCAGTATTTT. Translated: CASSEAGTGFGTDTQYF.

This clone was observed a handful of times. This chain uses TRBV7-3 with TRBJ2-3, with TRBD2 matching over 10 bases. Germline V gene lookup returns CDR1 SGHTA and CDR2 FQGTGA. J gave up 4 bases and V 5 bases, and 9 bases lay outside the gene matches. The CDR3 length is 16 residues. The CDR3 DNA is TGTGCCAGCAGCCCCCTAGCGGGAGTCGGGGCAGATACGCAGTATTTT. As protein: CASSPLAGVGADTQYF.

This clone has just a few counts. The genes are TRBV6-5 and TRBJ2-5; D may be TRBD1 (8 bases). The germline gives CDR1 MNHEY, CDR2 SVGAGI. Trimming stripped 6 bases from V and 5 bases from J, with 16 bases between. The CDR3 contains 14 residues. The CDR3 nucleotides read TGTGCCAGCAGGCCCGGACAGGGAGGGGAGACCCAGTACTTC. This encodes CASRPGQGGETQYF.

The chain employs TRBV4-3 and TRBJ1-4; 12 nucleotides align to TRBD1. From germline, CDR1 is LGHNA and CDR2 YSLEER. The CDR3 runs 16 residues. The J segment lost 8 bases and the V segment lost 1 base, leaving 5 bases of the junction unmatched. The CDR3 nucleotides read TGCGCCAGCAGCCAAGTTGCCGGGACAGGGGGCGAAAAACTGTTTTTT. Encoded protein: CASSQVAGTGGEKLFF.

The rearrangement joins TRBV30 to TRBJ2-1, with 9 positions matching TRBD2. CDR1 is GTSNPN, CDR2 SVGIG, per germline (reference sequence). V lost 5 bases, J lost 7 bases, and 0 bases stayed unmatched. The CDR3 spans 11 residues. CDR3 residues: CAWAGGNEQFF. DNA of the CDR3: TGTGCCTGGGCGGGGGGGAATGAGCAGTTCTTC.

The rearrangement joins TRBV19 to TRBJ2-7; TRBD2 matches at 9 bases. Germline CDR1 and CDR2: LNHDA and SQIVND (reference sequence). J lost 2 bases, V lost 1 base, and 6 bases had no gene match. The CDR3 extends over 16 amino acids. The CDR3: CASSIGLAGTPYEQYF. The CDR3 DNA sequence: TGTGCCAGTAGTATAGGGCTAGCGGGGACCCCCTACGAGCAGTACTTC.

This clone is termed medium-sized. This chain connects TRBV7-9 to TRBJ1-3, with 7 bases lining up with TRBD1. Trimming cost V 5 bases and J 6 bases; bases outside gene matches: 13. The CDR3 loop spans 16 amino acids. CDR1 SEHNR and CDR2 FQNEAQ come from the germline V gene (reference sequence). The CDR3 DNA follows: TGTGCCAGCAGCCCACCACAGGACAGGCGAACAAACACCATATATTTT. Its protein is CASSPPQDRRTNTIYF.

This clone appeared a few times. The chain combines TRBV7-9 with TRBJ1-2; no clear D. Germline V lookup: CDR1 SEHNR, CDR2 FQNEAQ (reference sequence). CDR3 size: 13 residues. Trimming removed 5 bases from V and 7 bases from J, with 14 bases in between. CDR3 loop: CASSIYTVIGYTF. In DNA, the CDR3 is TGTGCCAGCAGCATATACACCGTGATTGGCTACACCTTC. The full variable domain, completed using reference TRBV7-9 and TRBJ1-2, is DTGVSQNPRHKITKRGQNVTFRCDPISEHNRLYWYRQTLGQGPEFLTYFQNEAQLEKSRLLSDRFSAERPKGSFSTLEIQRTEQGDSAMYLCASSIYTVIGYTFGSGTRLTVV.

The chain is built from TRBV9 and TRBJ2-5; TRBD2 agrees at 8 bases. Germline V gives CDR1 SGDLS, CDR2 YYNGEE. V was pared by 3 bases and J by 5 bases, with 9 bases of the junction left unmatched. This CDR3 contains 15 residues. The CDR3 here is CASSGYSGVEETQYF. The CDR3 DNA is TGTGCCAGCAGCGGATATAGCGGGGTTGAGGAGACCCAGTACTTC.

The rearrangement joins TRBV19 to TRBJ2-7; tentatively, D is TRBD1 (6 bases). V was cut by 5 bases and J by 4 bases, with 12 bases left in between. Per germline, CDR1 LNHDA and CDR2 SQIVND (reference sequence). The CDR3 extends over 13 amino acids. DNA for the CDR3: TGTGCCAGTAGTCCGGACAGTTGGTACGAGCAGTACTTC. The encoded protein is CASSPDSWYEQYF.

The chain links TRBV7-9 to TRBJ2-3, with 7 bases that match TRBD2. From germline, CDR1 is SEHNR and CDR2 FQNEAQ (reference sequence). Trimming removed 4 bases from V and 4 bases from J; junction bases left unmatched: 14. CDR3 length equals 17 residues. In nucleotides, the CDR3 is TGTGCCAGCAGCTCCCCCTTAGTGGGAGGGCCCGCAGATACGCAGTATTTT. As protein: CASSSPLVGGPADTQYF.

This clone was picked up one time. The V call is TRBV29-1, the J call TRBJ2-1; 7 nucleotides match TRBD2. V lost 8 bases, J lost 1 base, and 8 bases stayed unmatched. The CDR3 has 14 residues. Per germline, CDR1 SQVTM and CDR2 ANQGSEA. CDR3 protein: CSPDSGLSYNEQFF. For the CDR3, the DNA is TGCAGCCCAGATAGCGGGCTTTCCTACAATGAGCAGTTCTTC.

This clone has only one observation. The rearrangement links TRBV19 to TRBJ2-1, with 7 bases matching TRBD2. Trimming cost V 6 bases and J 5 bases; bases outside gene matches: 13. This CDR3 contains 16 residues. Germline CDR1 and CDR2: LNHDA and SQIVND (reference sequence). CDR3 bases: TGTGCCAGTAGCCCTTCTTGGGGGGGAGGGGACAATGAGCAGTTCTTC. Its translation is CASSPSWGGGDNEQFF.

The chain links TRBV12-5 to TRBJ2-7, with 13 bases that match TRBD2. The CDR3 contains 18 residues. Trimming cost V 2 bases and J 4 bases; bases outside gene matches: 11. CDR1 and CDR2 (germline): LGHNT, FRNRAP. CDR3 amino acids: CASGLTFRMGLAGYEQYF. The CDR3 nucleotides are TGTGCTAGTGGTTTGACCTTTCGCATGGGACTAGCGGGGTACGAGCAGTACTTC.